These 25 T cell receptor beta chains share one sample of origin, sequenced in a study of human T cells and chemical hapten exposure. Noted time point: patch test 2, 6 weeks after DPC sensitization. Sample treatment: therapeutic diphenylcyclopropenone sensitization with weekly scalp DPC. TCRdb fed the RACE reads into MiXCR, producing one record per CDR3 protein. The sample lists 65,000 to 95,000 distinct CDR3 sequences, 6.6% occurring once. Sequencing was performed on whole blood, taken in connection with sensitization to the hapten diphenylcyclopropenone (DPC). Source of these receptors: a woman in her 30s with alopecia areata. Some clones in this sample may be carry-over from other donors' samples.

This clonotype was seen many times. The chain is built from TRBV10-2 and TRBJ2-3; TRBD2 aligns across 9 bases. Per germline, CDR1 WSHSY and CDR2 SAAADI. V lost 6 bases, J lost 1 base, and 20 bases stayed unmatched. The CDR3 is made up of 20 amino acids. As DNA, the CDR3 is TGCGCCAGCAGAGCCCTCTACGCAGCGGGACTAGCTCAAGGCACAGATACGCAGTATTTT. Translating gives CASRALYAAGLAQGTDTQYF.

This clonotype was seen a handful of times. The chain couples TRBV7-9 to TRBJ2-1; D unclear. The germline V and J ends were trimmed by 4 bases and 0 bases, with 7 bases remaining between them. The CDR3 is 14 residues long. Germline lookup yields CDR1 SEHNR and CDR2 FQNEAQ (reference sequence). CDR3: CASSWGASYNEQFF. DNA for the CDR3: TGTGCCAGCAGCTGGGGTGCCTCCTACAATGAGCAGTTCTTC.

The chain employs TRBV12-3 or TRBV12-4 and TRBJ1-3; 7 positions match TRBD1. This CDR3 has 16 residues. V trimming: 6 bases; J trimming: 0 bases; junction bases outside the gene matches: 8. As DNA, the CDR3 is TGTGCCAGCAGGCTACAGGGGCAATACTCTGGAAACACCATATATTTT. It codes for CASRLQGQYSGNTIYF.

Ten or more counts support this clonotype. The V gene is TRBV2, the J gene TRBJ2-5; D remains ambiguous. From germline, CDR1 is SNHLY and CDR2 FYNNEI. Trimming removed 4 bases at V and 4 bases at J, with 4 bases between. The CDR3 consists of 11 residues. CDR3 sequence reads: CASSVGETQYF. For the CDR3, the DNA is TGTGCCAGCAGTGTTGGAGAGACCCAGTACTTC.

This clonotype was recorded a few times. The V gene is TRBV2, the J gene TRBJ1-2; tentative D call: TRBD1 (5 bases). Germline lookup yields CDR1 SNHLY and CDR2 FYNNEI. This CDR3 region has 14 residues. The V end lost 2 bases, the J end lost 4 bases, and 11 bases lay between the germline ends. The CDR3 nucleotides are TGTGCCAGCAGTGAATCTGGACAAACCTATGGCTACACCTTC. This sequence encodes CASSESGQTYGYTF.

This clonotype has a count of ten or more. CDR3 protein: CASSPALITDTQYF. CDR3 DNA: TGTGCCAGCAGCCCCGCCTTGATCACAGATACGCAGTATTTT. V usage is TRBV7-2 and J usage is TRBJ2-3, with D uncertain. Germline CDR1 and CDR2: SGHTA and FQGNSA. Trimming stripped 5 bases from V and 2 bases from J, with 11 bases between. The CDR3 has 14 amino acids.

There are many counts of this clonotype. The genes are TRBV12-3 or TRBV12-4 and TRBJ1-6, with TRBD1 matching 7 bases. J was trimmed by 8 bases and V by 3 bases; bases with no gene match: 7. The CDR3 loop spans 15 amino acids. The CDR3 protein is CASSLLQGRDSPLHF. The CDR3 nucleotides read TGTGCCAGCAGTTTGTTACAGGGGAGGGATTCACCCCTCCACTTT.

At least ten counts were recorded for this clonotype. The chain links TRBV12-3 or TRBV12-4 to TRBJ2-7; 8 bases match TRBD1. V lost 10 bases and J lost 4; bases outside the gene matches: 12. The CDR3 length is 14 residues. CDR3 region: CATGYVDRVYEQYF. The CDR3 region has the DNA TGTGCCACTGGGTACGTGGACAGGGTTTACGAGCAGTACTTC.

This clonotype was recorded many times. The chain links TRBV20-1 to TRBJ1-3; D is uncertain. There are 13 residues in the CDR3. Germline-derived CDR1 and CDR2 are DFQATT and SNEGSKA (reference sequence). V lost 8 bases, J lost 2 bases, and 13 bases lay in between. The CDR3 here is CSTKREAGNTIYF. In DNA form, the CDR3 reads TGCAGTACAAAACGGGAGGCTGGAAACACCATATATTTT.

This clonotype showed up just a few times. CDR3 coding DNA: TGTGCCAGCGGTTCTACCTACCCGGGGGCGCGAACTGAAGCTTTCTTT. It translates to CASGSTYPGARTEAFF. The chain has TRBV25-1 and TRBJ1-1, with D maybe TRBD1 (6 bases). Germline V CDR1 and CDR2: MGHDK, SYGVNS. There are 16 residues in the CDR3. V lost 8 bases, J lost 5 bases, and 24 bases lay in between.

This clonotype was counted at least ten times. This chain connects TRBV6-1 to TRBJ1-4; D remains unclear. The CDR3 has 12 amino acids. From germline, CDR1 is MNHNS and CDR2 SASEGT. V shed 5 bases and J shed 7 bases, with 8 bases lying between them. CDR3 residues: CASSSRTEKLFF. The CDR3 nucleotides are TGTGCCAGCAGTTCGCGGACTGAAAAACTGTTTTTT.

Many counts were recorded for this clonotype. The J gene is TRBJ1-1, the V gene TRBV7-9, with no clear D. CDR1 and CDR2 (germline): SEHNR, FQNEAQ (reference sequence). CDR3 length: 10 residues. V was pared by 7 bases and J by 5 bases, with 5 bases between. The CDR3 region is CASTWTEAFF. The CDR3 DNA follows: TGTGCCAGCACCTGGACTGAAGCTTTCTTT.

The V gene is TRBV11-3, the J gene TRBJ1-2; maybe TRBD1 (6 bases). Trimming left V 3 bases short and J 8 bases short, with 10 bases between. Germline V gene data show CDR1 as SGHNT and CDR2 as YENEEA. This CDR3 contains 12 residues. The DNA for the CDR3 is TGTGCCAGCAGCTTGGGGGCGGACGGCTACACCTTC. Amino acid sequence: CASSLGADGYTF. Full variable domain (outside the CDR3, taken from reference TRBV11-3 and TRBJ1-2): EAGVVQSPRYKIIEKKQPVAFWCNPISGHNTLYWYLQNLGQGPELLIRYENEEAVDDSQLPKDRFSAERLKGVDSTLKIQPAELGDSAVYLCASSLGADGYTFGSGTRLTVV.

About this clonotype itself: One base away lies a much larger clone, so this may be a sequencing read error. J is TRBJ1-2 and V is TRBV7-2, with TRBD1 as a possible D gene (5 bases). The CDR3 runs 14 residues. Trimming cost V 7 bases and J 8 bases, with 20 bases left between them. Germline CDR1 and CDR2: SGHTA and FQGNSA. CDR3 sequence reads: CASTTNIGAGGYTF. For the CDR3, the DNA is TGTGCCAGCACCACCAACATAGGGGCAGGAGGCTACACCTTC.

The V call is TRBV10-3, the J call TRBJ2-6; D not certain. This CDR3 is 16 amino acids long. With 0 bases removed from V and 0 bases from J, the gap between germline ends came to 6 bases. Germline V lookup: CDR1 ENHRY, CDR2 SYGVKD. As DNA, the CDR3 is TGTGCCATCAGTGAGTCGCTCTCCTCTGGGGCCAACGTCCTGACTTTC. This codes for CAISESLSSGANVLTF.

This clonotype was counted between two and nine times. The rearrangement joins TRBV2 to TRBJ1-1; TRBD1 aligns across 11 bases. The J segment lost 5 bases and the V segment lost 4 bases, leaving 12 bases of the junction unmatched. Germline CDR1 is SNHLY and CDR2 is FYNNEI. CDR3 size: 17 residues. CDR3 protein: CASSVGTGGSRETEAFF. The CDR3, as DNA: TGTGCCAGCAGTGTAGGGACAGGGGGTTCGCGGGAAACTGAAGCTTTCTTT.

This clonotype was counted many times. For the CDR3, the DNA is TGCAGTGCTAGGAATTTCCCTCGAGAGGGGATGGAGGACGGTGAGCAGTTCTTC. This translates into CSARNFPREGMEDGEQFF. V gene TRBV20-1 combines with J gene TRBJ2-1; TRBD1 or TRBD2 may be the D gene (5 bases each). The CDR3 totals 18 residues. V gave up 3 bases and J gave up 9 bases, with 30 bases separating them. Germline CDR1 and CDR2: DFQATT and SNEGSKA (reference sequence).

The rearrangement joins TRBV7-6 to TRBJ2-3; the D is unclear. V lost 3 bases, J lost 0 bases, and 4 bases lay in between. Germline CDR1 reads SGHVS; CDR2 reads FNYEAQ. The CDR3 is 13 amino acids. The CDR3 sequence: CASSFVSTDTQYF. The DNA of the CDR3 is TGTGCCAGCAGCTTTGTTAGCACAGATACGCAGTATTTT.

There are many counts of this clonotype. The V gene is TRBV12-3 or TRBV12-4, the J gene TRBJ2-3, with 7 bases that match TRBD2. V was clipped by 3 bases and J by 1 base; unmatched bases: 4. The CDR3 length is 15 residues. In DNA form, the CDR3 reads TGTGCCAGCAGTTTTGGCCTAGCGGGCACAGATACGCAGTATTTT. Its translation is CASSFGLAGTDTQYF.

CDR3 amino acids: CASSWGQGGYEQYF. Written as DNA, the CDR3 is TGTGCCAGCAGCTGGGGACAGGGAGGGTACGAGCAGTACTTC. This chain joins TRBV5-4 and TRBJ2-7; TRBD1 agrees at 9 bases. CDR1 SGHNT and CDR2 YYREEE come from the germline V gene (reference sequence). This CDR3 is built from 14 residues. V was clipped by 3 bases and J by 4 bases; unmatched bases: 5.

This clonotype was counted many times. The rearrangement uses TRBV18 and TRBJ2-1; D is possibly TRBD1 (5 bases). Germline V gene data show CDR1 as KGHSH and CDR2 as LQKENI. The V end lost 2 bases, the J end lost 8 bases, and 13 bases lay between the germline ends. This CDR3 region has 14 residues. This CDR3 reads CASSPNRGSDEQFF. The DNA for the CDR3 is TGTGCCAGCTCACCAAATAGGGGAAGTGATGAGCAGTTCTTC.

The sample holds many counts of this clonotype. The V call is TRBV5-1, the J call TRBJ1-5; D possibly corresponds to TRBD1 (6 bases). Looked up from germline, CDR1 is SGHRS and CDR2 is YFSETQ. The CDR3 consists of 13 residues. Trimming shortened V by 4 bases and J by 6 bases, and 11 bases separated the two germline ends. CDR3 amino acids: CASSERGGQPQHF. CDR3 sequence (DNA): TGCGCCAGCAGCGAGAGGGGGGGTCAGCCCCAGCATTTT.

This chain uses TRBV5-4 with TRBJ1-1; no reliable D call. V shed 0 bases and J shed 5 bases, with 8 bases lying between them. The CDR3 is 13 amino acids. From germline, CDR1 is SGHNT and CDR2 YYREEE (reference sequence). CDR3 coding DNA: TGTGCCAGCAGCTTGGCTTACCGGACTGAAGCTTTCTTT. This sequence encodes CASSLAYRTEAFF.

In its sample, this clonotype was seen a few times. V gene TRBV7-9 combines with J gene TRBJ1-4, with a tentative D call TRBD1 (5 bases). The V end lost 1 base, the J end lost 0 bases, and 9 bases lay between the germline ends. The length of the CDR3 is 16 residues. Germline CDR1 SEHNR, CDR2 FQNEAQ (reference sequence). CDR3 protein: CASSLGWGATNEKLFF. In DNA form, the CDR3 reads TGTGCCAGCAGCTTAGGCTGGGGGGCAACTAATGAAAAACTGTTTTTT. Filled out from reference TRBV7-9 and TRBJ1-4, the complete variable domain reads DTGVSQNPRHKITKRGQNVTFRCDPISEHNRLYWYRQTLGQGPEFLTYFQNEAQLEKSRLLSDRFSAERPKGSFSTLEIQRTEQGDSAMYLCASSLGWGATNEKLFFGSGTQLSVL.

The chain couples TRBV2 to TRBJ1-1; 7 positions agree with TRBD1. Germline CDR1 SNHLY, CDR2 FYNNEI. J gave up 4 bases and V 4 bases, and 15 bases lay outside the gene matches. The CDR3 runs to 17 residues. The CDR3 spells CASSGPGTAWRGTEAFF. The CDR3 DNA reads as TGTGCCAGCAGTGGCCCCGGGACAGCTTGGAGGGGCACTGAAGCTTTCTTT.